This TCR beta chain was documented in a study of control samples from healthy donors and cancer patients. The CDR3 runs to 15 residues. With 3 bases clipped from V and 3 bases from J, the junction kept 7 bases outside the gene matches. Germline CDR1 reads SGHVS; CDR2 reads FQNEAQ. Sequencing was performed with immunoSEQ multiplex PCR; in TCRdb, only in-frame clones are kept and a portion is missing. The sample holds tens of thousands of clones; about 89% are singletons and the top ten take 2% to 2.5%. Specimen: PBMCs. The TCR originated in a woman aged 50 to 60 with head and neck cancer. The genes are TRBV7-8 and TRBJ1-1; TRBD1 aligns across 7 bases. The CDR3 spells CASSLTGRGDTEAFF. CDR3 bases: TGTGCCAGCAGCTTGACAGGGAGGGGGGACACTGAAGCTTTCTTT. Looking up the rest from reference TRBV7-8 and TRBJ1-1 gives the full variable domain: GAGVSQSPRYKVAKRGQDVALRCDPISGHVSLFWYQQALGQGPEFLTYFQNEAQLDKSGLPSDRFFAERPEGSVSTLKIQRTQQEDSAVYLCASSLTGRGDTEAFFGQGTRLTVV.